This entry lists 32 T cell receptor beta chains sequenced from one sample in a study of blood T cell repertoires in COVID-19. Sequenced by immunoSEQ multiplex PCR; TCRdb stores in-frame clones only, minus some. The table records roughly 290,000 clones, about nine tenths of them present only once. Sequenced sample: peripheral blood. The receptors derive from a woman aged 60-75 years with acute or convalescent COVID-19.

V is TRBV27 and J is TRBJ2-7; TRBD1 is a possible D gene (6 bases). Trimming left V 6 bases short and J 5 bases short, with 17 bases between. Germline CDR1 MNHEY, CDR2 SMNVEV (reference sequence). The CDR3 sequence is 14 residues long. CDR3 amino acids: CASSRYRVSNEQYF. The CDR3 DNA sequence: TGTGCCAGCAGCCGATACAGGGTTAGTAACGAGCAGTACTTC.

V is TRBV30 and J is TRBJ2-1, with D unclear. CDR1 is GTSNPN, CDR2 SVGIG, per germline (reference sequence). The CDR3 extends over 12 amino acids. The V gene lost 0 bases and the J gene lost 6 bases, with 6 bases spanning the gap. CDR3 bases: TGTGCCTGGAGTGTACCGAGCAATGAGCAGTTCTTC. Protein product: CAWSVPSNEQFF.

The chain's CDR3 is CASSIGGVGTDTQYF. The DNA for the CDR3 is TGTGCCAGTAGTATAGGGGGGGTGGGCACAGATACGCAGTATTTT. This sequence joins TRBV19 and TRBJ2-3; D is perhaps TRBD2 (6 bases). CDR3 length equals 15 residues. Germline V gene lookup returns CDR1 LNHDA and CDR2 SQIVND (reference sequence). The germline V and J ends were trimmed by 1 base and 1 base, with 9 bases remaining between them. The whole variable domain, remainder taken from reference TRBV19 and TRBJ2-3, is DGGITQSPKYLFRKEGQNVTLSCEQNLNHDAMYWYRQDPGQGLRLIYYSQIVNDFQKGDIAEGYSVSREKKESFPLTVTSAQKNPTAFYLCASSIGGVGTDTQYFGPGTRLTVL.

The J gene is TRBJ2-7, the V gene TRBV28; 12 bases match TRBD1. CDR1 and CDR2 from the germline V gene are MDHEN and SYDVKM. V shed 2 bases, J shed 2 bases, and the junction held 10 bases outside the gene matches. The CDR3 totals 18 residues. CDR3 nucleotides: TGTGCCAGCAGTTTAATAGGGACAGGGGGCATCAGGGCCTACGAGCAGTACTTC. Encoded protein: CASSLIGTGGIRAYEQYF.

This clone has a single count. This chain connects TRBV2 to TRBJ2-2; 8 nucleotides agree with TRBD1. Germline CDR1 SNHLY, CDR2 FYNNEI. This CDR3 contains 13 residues. The trim removed 9 bases at V and 4 bases at J, leaving 4 bases unmatched. Here the CDR3 DNA reads TGTGCCAGAGGGACAGGAGGCACCGGGGAGCTGTTTTTT. It codes for CARGTGGTGELFF.

The chain is built from TRBV28 and TRBJ2-1, with 8 bases identical to TRBD2. The CDR3 is made up of 16 amino acids. Trimming took 5 bases from V and 6 from J; bases not matched to a gene: 12. Germline values: CDR1 MDHEN, CDR2 SYDVKM. The CDR3 DNA reads as TGTGCCAGCAGTCCGCCCGGAGCGGGAGCAACCAATGAGCAGTTCTTC. Translated, it gives CASSPPGAGATNEQFF. Full variable domain (outside the CDR3, taken from reference TRBV28 and TRBJ2-1): DVKVTQSSRYLVKRTGEKVFLECVQDMDHENMFWYRQDPGLGLRLIYFSYDVKMKEKGDIPEGYSVSREKKERFSLILESASTNQTSMYLCASSPPGAGATNEQFFGPGTRLTVL.

The chain uses TRBV28 and TRBJ2-7, with TRBD1 matching over 10 bases. The germline gives CDR1 MDHEN, CDR2 SYDVKM. This CDR3 is 15 amino acids long. Trimming took 3 bases from V and 4 from J; bases not matched to a gene: 6. For the CDR3, the DNA is TGTGCCAGCAGTTTGCGGGACAGGGGCCCGTACGAGCAGTACTTC. Encoded protein: CASSLRDRGPYEQYF. Together with reference TRBV28 and TRBJ2-7, the CDR3 gives the full variable domain: DVKVTQSSRYLVKRTGEKVFLECVQDMDHENMFWYRQDPGLGLRLIYFSYDVKMKEKGDIPEGYSVSREKKERFSLILESASTNQTSMYLCASSLRDRGPYEQYFGPGTRLTVT.

The rearrangement links TRBV11-2 to TRBJ1-2, with a weak D call TRBD1 (5 bases). The CDR3 spans 16 residues. CDR1 and CDR2 from the germline V gene are SGHAT and FQNNGV. The V end lost 1 base, the J end lost 0 bases, and 12 bases lay between the germline ends. In DNA, the CDR3 is TGTGCCAGCAGCTTAGGCGTTGCAGGGTCTAACTATGGCTACACCTTC. Its translation is CASSLGVAGSNYGYTF.

The V gene is TRBV7-2, the J gene TRBJ1-4; a weak D match, TRBD1 (6 bases). This CDR3 spans 14 amino acids. Looked up from germline, CDR1 is SGHTA and CDR2 is FQGNSA. V was clipped by 2 bases and J by 6 bases, with 10 bases between them. The CDR3: CASSLLGAHEKLFF. In DNA, the CDR3 is TGTGCCAGCAGCTTATTGGGGGCGCATGAAAAACTGTTTTTT.

This clone was seen more than once but under ten times. This sequence joins TRBV6-5 and TRBJ1-2; no clear D. V was pared by 5 bases and J by 2 bases, with 9 bases between. CDR3 size: 13 residues. Germline V gene lookup returns CDR1 MNHEY and CDR2 SVGAGI. The CDR3 bases are TGTGCCAGCAGTCCAACGGGGAACTATGGCTACACCTTC. Translating it yields CASSPTGNYGYTF.

The rearrangement links TRBV4-3 to TRBJ1-5; maybe TRBD1 (5 bases). V lost 0 bases to trimming and J lost 5 bases, with 14 bases between them. This CDR3 comprises 16 residues. The germline V gene has CDR1 LGHNA and CDR2 YSLEER. The CDR3 reads CASSQDWGAGHQPQHF. Here the CDR3 DNA reads TGCGCCAGCAGCCAAGATTGGGGAGCGGGGCATCAGCCCCAGCATTTT.

This chain uses TRBV5-6 with TRBJ2-3; D call uncertain. V gave up 0 bases and J gave up 6 bases, with 5 bases separating them. Germline V gene lookup returns CDR1 SGHDT and CDR2 YYEEEE. The CDR3 has 12 residues. CDR3 nucleotides: TGTGCCAGCAGCTTGGTCGGGGATACGCAGTATTTT. Its protein is CASSLVGDTQYF.

The chain combines TRBV6-2 or TRBV6-3 with TRBJ1-5; the D is unclear. The CDR3 spans 14 residues. V lost 2 bases to trimming and J lost 0 bases, with 5 bases between them. The germline gives CDR1 MNHEY, CDR2 SVGEGT. The DNA of the CDR3 is TGTGCCAGCAGTTACGCGGTTAGCAATCAGCCCCAGCATTTT. Residues: CASSYAVSNQPQHF.

The rearrangement joins TRBV20-1 to TRBJ2-5; TRBD2 might be the D (5 bases). The germline gives CDR1 DFQATT, CDR2 SNEGSKA (reference sequence). This CDR3 region has 13 residues. Trimming stripped 3 bases from V and 9 bases from J, with 17 bases between. This chain's CDR3 is CSASGLGLWAQYF. The CDR3 DNA sequence: TGCAGTGCTAGTGGGCTAGGACTGTGGGCCCAGTACTTC.

The rearrangement uses TRBV14 and TRBJ1-1; TRBD1 matches 7 bases. CDR1 is SGHDN and CDR2 is FVKESK in the germline V gene. With 4 bases clipped from V and 4 bases from J, the junction kept 9 bases outside the gene matches. The CDR3 runs to 15 residues. Here the CDR3 DNA reads TGTGCCAGCAGCCGGGGATTTCGGACAGGCACTGAAGCTTTCTTT. This codes for CASSRGFRTGTEAFF.

The chain uses TRBV2 and TRBJ1-4; D may be TRBD1 (6 bases). The CDR3 is made up of 14 amino acids. Germline CDR1 SNHLY, CDR2 FYNNEI. V lost 6 bases and J 8 bases, leaving 16 bases between the germline ends. The CDR3 sequence is CASSINRVGEKLFF. The CDR3 DNA sequence: TGTGCCAGCAGCATTAACAGGGTGGGCGAAAAACTGTTTTTT.

The gene calls are TRBV5-5 and TRBJ2-1; the D gene is possibly TRBD1 (5 bases). Per germline, CDR1 SGHKS and CDR2 YYEKEE (reference sequence). V was cut by 6 bases and J by 10 bases, with 11 bases left in between. This CDR3 spans 11 amino acids. CDR3 DNA: TGTGCCAGCACCTCCGCAGGGGAGCAGTTCTTC. This encodes CASTSAGEQFF. The full variable domain, rest sourced from reference TRBV5-5 and TRBJ2-1, is DAGVTQSPTHLIKTRGQQVTLRCSPISGHKSVSWYQQVLGQGPQFIFQYYEKEERGRGNFPDRFSARQFPNYSSELNVNALLLGDSALYLCASTSAGEQFFGPGTRLTVL.

The CDR3: CASSPNGGGNTIYF. Written as DNA, the CDR3 is TGTGCCAGCAGCCCTAACGGCGGTGGAAACACCATATATTTT. V gene TRBV28 combines with J gene TRBJ1-3; no clear D gene. From germline, CDR1 is MDHEN and CDR2 SYDVKM. This CDR3 comprises 14 residues. V was trimmed by 6 bases and J by 3 bases, leaving 12 bases between them.

The chain is built from TRBV29-1 and TRBJ1-5; TRBD1 might be the D (5 bases). This CDR3 has 13 residues. Germline CDR1 and CDR2: SQVTM and ANQGSEA. Between the trimmed V and J ends, which lost 4 bases and 6 bases, there was a span of 13 bases. CDR3 sequence: CSVAGGVAQPQHF. The CDR3 DNA follows: TGCAGCGTTGCGGGGGGGGTGGCTCAGCCCCAGCATTTT.

The chain uses TRBV9 and TRBJ1-6; D gene ambiguous. Germline CDR1 and CDR2: SGDLS and YYNGEE. This CDR3 spans 14 amino acids. Trimming took 3 bases from V and 13 from J, leaving 17 bases between them. CDR3 protein: CASSATDGSVPLHF. CDR3 DNA: TGTGCCAGCAGCGCCACGGACGGGAGTGTTCCCCTCCACTTT.

The chain joins TRBV28 to TRBJ1-1, with D perhaps matching TRBD1 (6 bases). Germline lookup yields CDR1 MDHEN and CDR2 SYDVKM. The CDR3 is 16 amino acids. Trimming took 6 bases from V and 2 from J, leaving 19 bases between them. This CDR3 reads CASSLNRVPVNTEAFF. As DNA, the CDR3 is TGTGCCAGCAGCCTAAACAGGGTCCCTGTAAACACTGAAGCTTTCTTT.

Regarding this clone: This specimen includes other DNA sequences encoding the same CDR3. The chain combines TRBV5-1 with TRBJ1-4; 8 bases fit TRBD1. Per germline, CDR1 SGHRS and CDR2 YFSETQ. The V and J ends lost 2 bases and 8 bases, in that order; junction bases with no gene match: 5. There are 14 residues in the CDR3. This CDR3 reads CASSFGQGREKLFF. The CDR3 coding sequence is TGCGCCAGCAGCTTCGGACAGGGTCGAGAAAAACTGTTTTTT.

The V call is TRBV3-1 (or the pseudogene TRBV3-2), the J call TRBJ1-2; D call uncertain. Germline V gene sequence: CDR1 LGHDT, CDR2 YNNKEL (reference sequence). V lost 2 bases, J lost 3 bases, and 10 bases lay in between. The CDR3 runs to 14 residues. This CDR3 is CASSQLLSHYGYTF. Written as DNA, the CDR3 is TGTGCCAGCAGCCAATTACTTAGTCACTATGGCTACACCTTC.

The genes are TRBV28 and TRBJ2-1, with 8 bases aligning to TRBD1. The V and J ends lost 6 bases and 5 bases, in that order; junction bases with no gene match: 6. Germline V gene sequence: CDR1 MDHEN, CDR2 SYDVKM. This CDR3 has 14 residues. The CDR3 sequence: CASRRQGSDNEQFF. The CDR3 DNA sequence: TGTGCCAGCAGGAGACAGGGGTCGGACAATGAGCAGTTCTTC. Looking up the rest from reference TRBV28 and TRBJ2-1 gives the full variable domain: DVKVTQSSRYLVKRTGEKVFLECVQDMDHENMFWYRQDPGLGLRLIYFSYDVKMKEKGDIPEGYSVSREKKERFSLILESASTNQTSMYLCASRRQGSDNEQFFGPGTRLTVL.

The rearrangement joins TRBV7-2 to TRBJ2-7; 7 nucleotides align to TRBD2. Trimming took 4 bases from V and 5 from J; bases not matched to a gene: 2. Germline assignment: CDR1 SGHTA and CDR2 FQGNSA. The CDR3 is made up of 12 amino acids. The CDR3 here is CASSWAGDEQYF. The CDR3 region has the DNA TGTGCCAGCAGCTGGGCGGGGGACGAGCAGTACTTC.

The CDR3 coding sequence is TGTGCCAGCAGTGAAGCGGGGGCCCTAGCCAAAAACATTCAGTACTTC. Protein: CASSEAGALAKNIQYF. The chain joins TRBV6-1 to TRBJ2-4, with D possibly matching TRBD1 (6 bases). The V end lost 0 bases, the J end lost 0 bases, and 9 bases lay between the germline ends. This CDR3 contains 16 residues. From germline, CDR1 is MNHNS and CDR2 SASEGT.

V gene TRBV4-1 combines with J gene TRBJ2-3; D not resolved. Per the germline V gene, CDR1 is MGHRA and CDR2 is YSYEKL. The V end lost 0 bases, the J end lost 0 bases, and 4 bases lay between the germline ends. The CDR3 is 14 residues long. The CDR3 region is CASSQDGSTDTQYF. For the CDR3, the DNA is TGCGCCAGCAGCCAAGACGGGAGCACAGATACGCAGTATTTT.

This chain connects TRBV6-1 to TRBJ1-2; D is unresolved. There are 13 residues in the CDR3. Germline lookup yields CDR1 MNHNS and CDR2 SASEGT. V lost 3 bases to trimming and J lost 5 bases, with 10 bases between them. Here the CDR3 DNA reads TGTGCCAGCAGTGAGAATCAGGTGTATGGCTACACCTTC. This encodes CASSENQVYGYTF.

The rearrangement links TRBV19 to TRBJ2-6; 9 bases agree with TRBD2. V lost 1 base to trimming and J lost 0 bases; unmatched junction nucleotides: 4. The CDR3 is 18 residues long. CDR1 and CDR2 from the germline V gene are LNHDA and SQIVND (reference sequence). The CDR3 sequence: CASSIGAGGSSGANVLTF. The CDR3 DNA is TGTGCCAGTAGTATAGGAGCGGGGGGAAGCTCTGGGGCCAACGTCCTGACTTTC. The full variable domain, completed using reference TRBV19 and TRBJ2-6, is DGGITQSPKYLFRKEGQNVTLSCEQNLNHDAMYWYRQDPGQGLRLIYYSQIVNDFQKGDIAEGYSVSREKKESFPLTVTSAQKNPTAFYLCASSIGAGGSSGANVLTFGAGSRLTVL.

The rearrangement joins TRBV7-9 to TRBJ2-7, with D unclear. CDR3 length equals 13 residues. Trimming took off 5 bases at V and 7 bases at J, with 15 bases between the two ends. Germline CDR1 reads SEHNR; CDR2 reads FQNEAQ (reference sequence). The CDR3 region has the DNA TGTGCCAGCAGCCCAAACCCCCTACGAGAGCAGTACTTC. Translating it yields CASSPNPLREQYF.

A word on this clone: Within the sample, other DNA sequences also encode this same CDR3. The V gene is TRBV29-1, the J gene TRBJ2-2; 7 bases are a match to TRBD1. Germline V gives CDR1 SQVTM, CDR2 ANQGSEA. Losses at the gene ends were 5 bases for V and 4 bases for J; bases not matched to a gene: 7. The CDR3 is made up of 14 amino acids. CDR3 DNA sequence: TGCAGCGTTCGAGGGGGCTCGGGCACCGGGGAGCTGTTTTTT. As protein: CSVRGGSGTGELFF.

The CDR3 nucleotides are TGTGCCAGCACCCGACAGGGGGCAGCTTTCTTT. It codes for CASTRQGAAFF. The V call is TRBV2, the J call TRBJ1-1; TRBD1 matches 10 bases. Germline V lookup: CDR1 SNHLY, CDR2 FYNNEI. The V segment lost 7 bases and the J segment 10 bases; nucleotides outside the gene matches: 3. This CDR3 has 11 residues.